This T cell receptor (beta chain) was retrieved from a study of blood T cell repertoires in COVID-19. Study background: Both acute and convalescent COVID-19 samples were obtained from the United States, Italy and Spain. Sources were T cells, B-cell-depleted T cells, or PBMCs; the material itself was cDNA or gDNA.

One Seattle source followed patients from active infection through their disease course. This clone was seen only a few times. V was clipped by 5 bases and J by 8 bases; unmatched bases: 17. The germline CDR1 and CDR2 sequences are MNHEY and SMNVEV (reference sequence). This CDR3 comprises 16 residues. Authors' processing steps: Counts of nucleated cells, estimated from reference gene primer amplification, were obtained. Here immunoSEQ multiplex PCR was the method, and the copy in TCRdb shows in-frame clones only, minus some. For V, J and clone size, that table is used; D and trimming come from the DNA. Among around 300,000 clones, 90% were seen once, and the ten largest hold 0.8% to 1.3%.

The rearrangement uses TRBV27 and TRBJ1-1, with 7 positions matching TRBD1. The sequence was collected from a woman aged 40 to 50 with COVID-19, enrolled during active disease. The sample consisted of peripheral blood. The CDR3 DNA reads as TGTGCCAGCAGTCTAAGCCCCGGGACAGCAGCTATAGAAGCTTTCTTT. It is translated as CASSLSPGTAAIEAFF.